The 25 T cell receptor beta chains below were found in one sample sequenced in a study of identical twins' blood T cells. TCRdb recomputed calls from the 5' RACE reads with MiXCR, one row per CDR3 protein. This table has about 370,000 distinct CDR3 sequences, around 30% appearing once. The sample was PBMCs. The source of these receptors is a woman aged 18 to 50 in good health.

As to this clonotype: An end of the junction does not agree with germline; a read error may underlie this. The rearrangement uses TRBV2 and TRBJ2-2; TRBD2 matches 7 bases. The CDR3 is made up of 15 amino acids. Per the germline V gene, CDR1 is SNHLY and CDR2 is FYNNEI. CDR3 nucleotides: TGTGCCAACAGTGAATTACTAGCGATCACCGGGGAGCTGTTTTTT. Protein product: CANSELLAITGELFF. Full variable domain (missing parts from reference TRBV2 and TRBJ2-2): EPEVTQTPSHQVTQMGQEVILRCVPISNHLYFYWYRQILGQKVEFLVSFYNNEISEKSEIFDDQFSVERPDGSNFTLKIRSTKLEDSAMYFCANSELLAITGELFFGEGSRLTVL.

The chain couples TRBV11-3 to TRBJ1-4; 7 bases fit TRBD1. This CDR3 contains 15 residues. Trimming removed 3 bases from V and 3 bases from J; junction bases left unmatched: 4. Germline CDR1 is SGHNT and CDR2 is YENEEA. CDR3 residues: CASSFTGDPNEKLFF. CDR3 sequence (DNA): TGTGCCAGCAGCTTTACAGGGGATCCTAATGAAAAACTGTTTTTT.

In its sample, this clonotype was seen many times. The J gene is TRBJ2-4, the V gene TRBV29-1; perhaps TRBD2 as D (5 bases). This CDR3 spans 11 amino acids. Germline values: CDR1 SQVTM, CDR2 ANQGSEA. V lost 8 bases to trimming and J lost 8 bases, with 13 bases between them. This CDR3 is CSPGNSHIQYF. The CDR3 DNA is TGCAGCCCGGGAAATTCGCACATTCAGTACTTC.

The CDR3 DNA reads TGCAGCGTTGTTTGGAGTAGCAATCAGCCCCAGCATTTT. Its translation: CSVVWSSNQPQHF. The rearrangement uses TRBV29-1 and TRBJ1-5; no clear D. Germline V gene data show CDR1 as SQVTM and CDR2 as ANQGSEA. V was trimmed by 4 bases and J by 0 bases, leaving 7 bases between them. This CDR3 has 13 residues.

This clonotype was seen a handful of times. The V gene is TRBV27, the J gene TRBJ2-4; 8 bases match TRBD1. From germline, CDR1 is MNHEY and CDR2 SMNVEV (reference sequence). The junction had 10 bases not matched to a gene; V was cut back by 6 bases and J by 0 bases. The CDR3 loop spans 17 amino acids. This CDR3 is CASRDRGAGLAKNIQYF. For the CDR3, the DNA is TGTGCCAGCAGAGACAGGGGCGCGGGACTAGCCAAAAACATTCAGTACTTC.

The CDR3 spells CSAAGGLYEQYF. DNA of the CDR3: TGCAGCGCAGCGGGAGGTCTTTACGAGCAGTACTTC. V usage is TRBV29-1 and J usage is TRBJ2-7; 9 bases are a match to TRBD2. The CDR3 totals 12 residues. Germline trimming cut 7 bases from V and 4 bases from J; bases unmatched to any gene: 5. Per the germline V gene, CDR1 is SQVTM and CDR2 is ANQGSEA.

The chain employs TRBV20-1 and TRBJ2-7, with D possibly being TRBD2 (6 bases). Germline loops: CDR1 DFQATT, CDR2 SNEGSKA (reference sequence). CDR3 length: 14 residues. Trimming shortened V by 5 bases and J by 5 bases, and 19 bases separated the two germline ends. CDR3 nucleotides: TGCAGTGCTCCTTTAGAGACTAGAAATCACGAGCAGTACTTC. Translating it yields CSAPLETRNHEQYF.

This clonotype was seen at least ten times. This chain links TRBV5-1 with TRBJ1-1; D call uncertain. In germline, CDR1 is SGHRS, CDR2 YFSETQ. This CDR3 contains 13 residues. V lost 1 base, J lost 0 bases, and 4 bases lay in between. CDR3 bases: TGCGCCAGCAGCTTGTTTATGAACACTGAAGCTTTCTTT. This translates into CASSLFMNTEAFF. The full variable domain, completed using reference TRBV5-1 and TRBJ1-1, is KAGVTQTPRYLIKTRGQQVTLSCSPISGHRSVSWYQQTPGQGLQFLFEYFSETQRNKGNFPGRFSGRQFSNSRSEMNVSTLELGDSALYLCASSLFMNTEAFFGQGTRLTVV.

V is TRBV18 and J is TRBJ2-1; D may be TRBD2 (7 bases). Deletions cut 3 bases from V and 4 bases from J, with 10 bases between. Germline V gene data show CDR1 as KGHSH and CDR2 as LQKENI. This CDR3 region has 14 residues. CDR3 protein: CASSPGGLYNEQFF. The CDR3 region has the DNA TGTGCCAGCTCACCGGGGGGGCTTTACAATGAGCAGTTCTTC.

The table lists this clonotype with a few counts. The chain uses TRBV10-3 and TRBJ1-1; 8 bases agree with TRBD1. Germline CDR1 reads ENHRY; CDR2 reads SYGVKD. The V and J ends lost 7 bases and 2 bases, in that order; junction bases with no gene match: 9. This CDR3 is built from 15 residues. CDR3 in amino acids: CAITPTGEVNTEAFF. CDR3 nucleotides: TGTGCCATCACCCCGACAGGGGAAGTAAACACTGAAGCTTTCTTT.

As DNA, the CDR3 is TGTGCCAGCAGCCCAATAGGGACAGTGAACACTGAAGCTTTCTTT. Translation gives CASSPIGTVNTEAFF. This rearrangement joins TRBV7-9 to TRBJ1-1; 7 positions match TRBD1. With V trimmed by 5 bases and J by 0 bases, 6 bases remained unmatched. CDR3 length: 15 residues. The germline V gene has CDR1 SEHNR and CDR2 FQNEAQ (reference sequence).

This clonotype showed up just a few times. The CDR3 here is CASSFSDNNQPQHF. The CDR3 bases are TGTGCCAGCAGTTTTAGTGATAATAATCAGCCCCAGCATTTT. The V gene is TRBV12-3 or TRBV12-4, the J gene TRBJ1-5; D unresolved. The CDR3 extends over 14 amino acids. V was clipped by 3 bases and J by 4 bases, with 10 bases between them.

This clonotype was detected many times. V and J are TRBV29-1 and TRBJ1-1, with a possible D match to TRBD1 (5 bases). Germline assignment: CDR1 SQVTM and CDR2 ANQGSEA. The CDR3 covers 10 residues. The CDR3 DNA reads as TGCAGTGTCGGGGGGGCTGAAGCTTTCTTT. It encodes CSVGGAEAFF.

The table lists this clonotype with many counts. The rearrangement links TRBV18 to TRBJ1-3; D is undetermined. With 1 base removed from V and 0 bases from J, the gap between germline ends came to 10 bases. This CDR3 region has 16 residues. Germline V gene lookup returns CDR1 KGHSH and CDR2 LQKENI. The DNA of the CDR3 is TGTGCCAGCTCACCACTCTCGGGGAACTCTGGAAACACCATATATTTT. Its translation: CASSPLSGNSGNTIYF.

The chain combines TRBV3-1 with TRBJ2-2; 12 bases line up with TRBD2. This CDR3 comprises 18 residues. Germline lookup yields CDR1 LGHDT and CDR2 YNNKEL (reference sequence). After removal of 6 bases from V and 3 bases from J, the junction contained 11 bases not matched to a gene. The CDR3 region is CASSKNTGTSGYTGELFF. CDR3 sequence (DNA): TGTGCCAGCAGTAAGAATACCGGGACTAGCGGGTACACCGGGGAGCTGTTTTTT.

V usage is TRBV7-3 and J usage is TRBJ1-2, with D hard to call. The germline V gene encodes CDR1 SGHTA and CDR2 FQGTGA. The V and J ends lost 4 bases and 4 bases respectively, with 16 bases between them. The CDR3 length is 15 residues. This CDR3 is CASSSPALRVYGYTF. Written as DNA, the CDR3 is TGTGCCAGCAGCTCCCCCGCACTACGAGTCTATGGCTACACCTTC.

The V and J genes are TRBV19 and TRBJ1-1, with D tentatively TRBD1 (6 bases). CDR1 is LNHDA and CDR2 is SQIVND in the germline V gene (reference sequence). Trimming left V 5 bases short and J 0 bases short, with 16 bases between. The CDR3 is made up of 16 amino acids. The CDR3 bases are TGTGCCAGTAGTCTCCACGGGACATGGCTGAACACTGAAGCTTTCTTT. It encodes CASSLHGTWLNTEAFF.

This chain connects TRBV19 to TRBJ2-2, with a tentative D call TRBD2 (6 bases). This CDR3 is 15 amino acids long. CDR1 is LNHDA, CDR2 SQIVND, per germline (reference sequence). Trimming pared 3 bases from V and 4 bases from J, leaving 12 bases between. In nucleotides, the CDR3 is TGTGCCAGTAGTATCGGGGGATGGCGCACCGGGGAGCTGTTTTTT. Amino acid sequence: CASSIGGWRTGELFF.

This clonotype has a count of ten or more. This chain connects TRBV7-2 to TRBJ1-2; D not resolved. The CDR3 length is 13 residues. In germline, CDR1 is SGHTA, CDR2 FQGNSA. V dropped 5 bases and J dropped 4 bases, with 11 bases sitting between them. CDR3 amino acids: CASSRRGLYGYTF. The CDR3 DNA reads as TGTGCCAGCAGCCGCCGAGGACTCTATGGCTACACCTTC.

This chain connects TRBV2 to TRBJ1-5; D is ambiguous. The CDR3 has 13 amino acids. CDR1 and CDR2 from the germline V gene are SNHLY and FYNNEI. V lost 2 bases and J lost 7, with 9 bases in between. Here the CDR3 DNA reads TGTGCCAGCAGTGAAAGGAGTGGCCAGCCCCAGCATTTT. Translating gives CASSERSGQPQHF.

The CDR3 DNA is TGTGCCAGCAAAATCGAAGGTACAGGGAATGGCTACACCTTC. It translates to CASKIEGTGNGYTF. The chain uses TRBV2 and TRBJ1-2; a possible D gene is TRBD1 (6 bases). This CDR3 has 14 residues. Per the germline V gene, CDR1 is SNHLY and CDR2 is FYNNEI. Trimming stripped 7 bases from V and 6 bases from J, with 18 bases between.

Worth noting for this clonotype: The junction departs from the called germline gene at one end, perhaps through a read error. The chain joins TRBV14 to TRBJ2-7; TRBD1 aligns across 7 bases. The CDR3 loop spans 14 amino acids. Germline V gene data show CDR1 as SGHDN and CDR2 as FVKESK. The CDR3 region is CASSPNRDSPRSSF. CDR3 nucleotide sequence: TGTGCCAGCAGCCCTAACCGGGACAGTCCCCGGTCCTCCTTC.

A remark on this clonotype: A much larger clone differs by one base, so this may be a read error. The gene calls are TRBV29-1 and TRBJ1-5, with 7 bases matching TRBD1. The CDR3 covers 13 residues. Per germline, CDR1 SQVTM and CDR2 ANQGSEA. The CDR3 is CSVVDRANQPQRF. CDR3 DNA sequence: TGCAGCGTTGTTGACAGGGCCAATCAGCCCCAGCGTTTT.

V usage is TRBV6-2 or TRBV6-3 and J usage is TRBJ1-1, with D maybe TRBD1 (6 bases). The V gene lost 6 bases and the J gene lost 7 bases, with 12 bases spanning the gap. Germline values: CDR1 MNHEY, CDR2 SVGEGT. The CDR3 has 12 amino acids. The CDR3 sequence: CASSLQGGEAFF. The DNA of the CDR3 is TGTGCCAGCAGCCTACAGGGAGGTGAAGCTTTCTTT.

This clonotype was counted only a few times. This chain links TRBV6-2 or TRBV6-3 with TRBJ2-7; D possibly corresponds to TRBD1 (6 bases). The V end was cut by 6 bases, the J end by 3 bases, with 18 bases between. This CDR3 spans 15 amino acids. Germline V CDR1 and CDR2: MNHEY, SVGEGT. The CDR3, as DNA: TGTGCCAGCAGAATTCACAGGGCGAACGACTACGAGCAGTACTTC. Translation: CASRIHRANDYEQYF.